This T cell receptor beta chain was profiled in a study of T cells in Graves' hyperthyroidism and ophthalmopathy. Points from the study as a whole: Ophthalmopathy was model-predicted a median about 6.7 months pre-onset.

Ophthalmopathy cases scored 3 or more on the Clinical Activity Score and 4 or more on NOSPECS grade, with duration below 3 months. Points on this clonotype: Its specificity is unknown.

This CDR3 spans 15 amino acids. Germline assignment: CDR1 MDHEN and CDR2 SYDVKM. J gave up 0 bases and V 5 bases, and 3 bases lay outside the gene matches. TCR beta CDR3 regions were amplified from RNA transcripts. When the TCR CDR3 underwent first-round RT-PCR, the HTBI primer set was used. TCRdb re-analysed the multiplex PCR reads in MiXCR, keeping a single row per CDR3 protein. The sample has hundreds of thousands of distinct CDR3 sequences, around 15% seen once; the top ten hold roughly 4.3%. Sequencing input: blood. This TCR was recovered from a woman aged 40 to 50 with Graves' ophthalmopathy. V gene TRBV28 combines with J gene TRBJ2-7; 11 bases fit TRBD2. The CDR3 loop is CASSELAGVSYEQYF. The CDR3 bases are TGTGCCAGCAGTGAACTAGCGGGGGTCTCCTACGAGCAGTACTTC. Drawing the rest from reference TRBV28 and TRBJ2-7, the complete variable domain is DVKVTQSSRYLVKRTGEKVFLECVQDMDHENMFWYRQDPGLGLRLIYFSYDVKMKEKGDIPEGYSVSREKKERFSLILESASTNQTSMYLCASSELAGVSYEQYFGPGTRLTVT.